This is a list of T cell receptor beta chains from one sample in a study of blood T cell repertoires in COVID-19. Data came from immunoSEQ multiplex PCR; TCRdb stores just in-frame clones and leaves some out. The data show more than 300,000 clones, 86% seen once. Sequencing was carried out using peripheral blood. The receptors originated from a woman between 45 and 60 years old with acute or convalescent COVID-19. The CDR3 runs from the conserved cysteine through the conserved F or W. Each record gives: clone size, D gene, CDR3 length, J gene, V gene, CDR3 DNA, CDR3 protein. The D gene is left open where the match is weak. Part of the rows lack a size; the others show once, few, many or a class for expanded clones.

- | - | 15 | TRBJ2-7 | TRBV11-2 | TGTGCCAGCAGCTCCCTTGGGAGGAACTCCTACGAGCAGTACTTC | CASSSLGRNSYEQYF
- | TRBD1 | 13 | TRBJ1-1 | TRBV29-1 | TGCAGCACACACAGGGGGACGCACACTGAAGCTTTCTTT | CSTHRGTHTEAFF
- | TRBD2 | 16 | TRBJ2-1 | TRBV28 | TGTGCCAGCAGATCCGCCGGGACTAGCGTCGACAATGAGCAGTTCTTC | CASRSAGTSVDNEQFF
- | TRBD1 | 12 | TRBJ1-1 | TRBV30 | TGTGCCTGGAAACAGGGGGGCACTGAAGCTTTCTTT | CAWKQGGTEAFF
- | - | 14 | TRBJ2-7 | TRBV27 | TGTGCCAGCAGGCACAGGGTCGGTACCTACGAGCAGTACTTC | CASRHRVGTYEQYF
- | - | 15 | TRBJ1-5 | TRBV6-5 | TGTGCCAGCAGTTACTCGAGACAGGTCGGTCAGCCCCAGCATTTT | CASSYSRQVGQPQHF
- | TRBD1 | 17 | TRBJ2-1 | TRBV18 | TGTGCCAGCTCACCGACATACAGGGGGCGTACGGGCAATGAGCAGTTCTTC | CASSPTYRGRTGNEQFF
- | - | 15 | TRBJ2-7 | TRBV19 | TGTGCCAGTAGTATAGGGAGGGGGCGCCCCTACGAGCAGTACTTC | CASSIGRGRPYEQYF
- | TRBD1 | 15 | TRBJ2-7 | TRBV2 | TGTGCCAGCAGTGTAATGGGACAGGGGACCTACGAGCAGTACTTC | CASSVMGQGTYEQYF
- | - | 15 | TRBJ1-2 | TRBV28 | TGTGCCAGCAGTTTGTTGGGCAGGGGCAGCTATGGCTACACCTTC | CASSLLGRGSYGYTF
medium-sized | - | 16 | TRBJ1-5 | TRBV28 | TGTGCCAGCAGTTTCGGGCCACAGGCTAGCAATCAGCCCCAGCATTTT | CASSFGPQASNQPQHF
- | TRBD1 | 15 | TRBJ1-3 | TRBV10-1 | TGCGCCAGCAACCCCCAGGGGGCGGTTGGAAACACCATATATTTT | CASNPQGAVGNTIYF
- | - | 16 | TRBJ2-2 | TRBV28 | TGTGCCAGCAGGCCTGCCGGGCGGGAGAACACCGGGGAGCTGTTTTTT | CASRPAGRENTGELFF
- | - | 15 | TRBJ1-6 | TRBV7-3 | TGTGCCAGCAGCTTATCTGGCGGGGAAAATTCACCCCTCCACTTT | CASSLSGGENSPLHF
once | TRBD1 | 16 | TRBJ2-2 | TRBV7-2 | TGTGCCAGCAGCTTAAACGGACAGGGGAACACCGGGGAGCTGTTTTTT | CASSLNGQGNTGELFF
- | - | 15 | TRBJ1-5 | TRBV7-2 | TGTGCCAGCAGCTTAGCGTACGGGTCCGGGGGGCCCCAGCATTTT | CASSLAYGSGGPQHF
- | TRBD1 | 14 | TRBJ1-2 | TRBV27 | TGTGCCAGCAGTTTTGGCCAGGGGGCGCCTGGCTACACCTTC | CASSFGQGAPGYTF
- | - | 13 | TRBJ1-2 | TRBV27 | TGTGCCAGCAGGCGAGGGGGGGCTTATGGCTACACCTTC | CASRRGGAYGYTF
- | - | 14 | TRBJ2-2 | TRBV28 | TGTGCCAGCAGTTTTGGGCAGAACACCGGGGAGCTGTTTTTT | CASSFGQNTGELFF
- | TRBD2 | 13 | TRBJ2-5 | TRBV29-1 | TGCAGCGTCCGGGGACTAGCTTCGGAGACCCAGTACTTC | CSVRGLASETQYF
- | - | 13 | TRBJ2-5 | TRBV19 | TGTGCCAGTAGTTTAGGACTCCAAGAGACCCAGTACTTC | CASSLGLQETQYF
- | - | 16 | TRBJ1-1 | TRBV7-9 | TGTGCCAGCATAAAAGGGGAAATAATACAGGGCACTGAAGCTTTCTTT | CASIKGEIIQGTEAFF
- | TRBD1 | 14 | TRBJ1-2 | TRBV27 | TGTGCCAGCAGTTTCAGGGGGCGCGAGTATGGCTACACCTTC | CASSFRGREYGYTF
- | TRBD1 | 14 | TRBJ2-2 | TRBV29-1 | TGCAGCGGGCGACAGGGTACAGGGGCCGGGGAGCTGTTTTTT | CSGRQGTGAGELFF
- | TRBD2 | 13 | TRBJ2-5 | TRBV5-4 | TGTGCCAGCAGCTGGGGGGGACAAGAGACCCAGTACTTC | CASSWGGQETQYF
- | TRBD1 | 18 | TRBJ2-1 | TRBV7-7 | TGTGCTAGCAGCTTGTGGGTGTCGGGACAGGGGGCTTGGAATGAGCAGTTCTTC | CASSLWVSGQGAWNEQFF
- | TRBD2 | 17 | TRBJ2-7 | TRBV6-1 | TGTGCCAGCAGTGAAACCGGACTAGCGGAGGGACCCTACGAGCAGTACTTC | CASSETGLAEGPYEQYF
- | - | 14 | TRBJ1-1 | TRBV28 | TGTGCCAGCAGTCTTTATAGTGGCGGGACTGAAGCTTTCTTT | CASSLYSGGTEAFF